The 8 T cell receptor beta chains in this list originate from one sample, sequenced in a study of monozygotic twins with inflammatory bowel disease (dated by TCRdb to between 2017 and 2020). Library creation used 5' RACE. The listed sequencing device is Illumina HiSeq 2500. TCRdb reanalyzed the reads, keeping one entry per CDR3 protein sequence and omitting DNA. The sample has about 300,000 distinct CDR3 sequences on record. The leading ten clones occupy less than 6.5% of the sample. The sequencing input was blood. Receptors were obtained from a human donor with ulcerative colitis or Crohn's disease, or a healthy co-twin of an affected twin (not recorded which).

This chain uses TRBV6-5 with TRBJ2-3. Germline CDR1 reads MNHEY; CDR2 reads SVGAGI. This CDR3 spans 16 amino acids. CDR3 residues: CASSYLAARRTDTQYF.

The CDR3 loop is CASSPRQGARGEQYF. The rearrangement joins TRBV19 to TRBJ2-7; TCRdb outputs TRBD1, but without DNA this stays unchecked. Per the germline V gene, CDR1 is LNHDA and CDR2 is SQIVND (reference sequence). The CDR3 is made up of 15 amino acids.

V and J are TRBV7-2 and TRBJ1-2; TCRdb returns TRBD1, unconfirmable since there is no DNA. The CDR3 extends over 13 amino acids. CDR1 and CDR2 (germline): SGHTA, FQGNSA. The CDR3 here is CASSLGTNDGYTF.

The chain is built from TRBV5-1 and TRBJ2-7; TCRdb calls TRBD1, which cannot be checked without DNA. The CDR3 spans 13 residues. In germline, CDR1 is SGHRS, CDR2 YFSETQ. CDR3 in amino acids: CASSSEGVYEQYF.

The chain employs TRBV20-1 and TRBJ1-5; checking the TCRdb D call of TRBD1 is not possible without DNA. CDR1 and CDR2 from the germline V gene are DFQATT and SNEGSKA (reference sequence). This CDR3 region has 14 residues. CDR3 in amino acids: CSASRTGSNQPQHF.

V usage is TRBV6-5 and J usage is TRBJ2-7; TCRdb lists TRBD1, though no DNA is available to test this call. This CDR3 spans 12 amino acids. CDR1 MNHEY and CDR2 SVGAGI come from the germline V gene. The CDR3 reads CASSRGRGEQYF.

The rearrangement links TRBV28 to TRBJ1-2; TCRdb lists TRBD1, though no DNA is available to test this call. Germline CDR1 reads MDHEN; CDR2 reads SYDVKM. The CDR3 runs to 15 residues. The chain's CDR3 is CASSFYAGGDYGYTF.

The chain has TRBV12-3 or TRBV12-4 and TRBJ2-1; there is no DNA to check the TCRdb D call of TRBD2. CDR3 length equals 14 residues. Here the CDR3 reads CASSPGLANNEQFF.